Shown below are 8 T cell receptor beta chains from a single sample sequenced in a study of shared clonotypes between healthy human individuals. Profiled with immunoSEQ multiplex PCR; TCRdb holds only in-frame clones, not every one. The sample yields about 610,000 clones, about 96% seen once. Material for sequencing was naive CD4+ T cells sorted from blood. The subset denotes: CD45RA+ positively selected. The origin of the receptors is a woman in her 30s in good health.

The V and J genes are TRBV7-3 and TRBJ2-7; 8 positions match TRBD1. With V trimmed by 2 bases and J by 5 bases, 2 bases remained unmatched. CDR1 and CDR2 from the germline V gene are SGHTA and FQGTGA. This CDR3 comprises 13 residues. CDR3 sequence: CASSLQGAHEQYF. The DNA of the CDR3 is TGTGCCAGCAGCTTACAGGGGGCACACGAGCAGTACTTC. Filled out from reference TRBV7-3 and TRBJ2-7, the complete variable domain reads GAGVSQTPSNKVTEKGKYVELRCDPISGHTALYWYRQSLGQGPEFLIYFQGTGAADDSGLPNDRFFAVRPEGSVSTLKIQRTERGDSAVYLCASSLQGAHEQYFGPGTRLTVT.

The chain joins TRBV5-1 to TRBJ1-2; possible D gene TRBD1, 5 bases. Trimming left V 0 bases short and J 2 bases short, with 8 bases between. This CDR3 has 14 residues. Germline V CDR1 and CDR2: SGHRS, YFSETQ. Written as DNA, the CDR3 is TGCGCCAGCAGCTTGGCCGAGGGGAACTATGGCTACACCTTC. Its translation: CASSLAEGNYGYTF.

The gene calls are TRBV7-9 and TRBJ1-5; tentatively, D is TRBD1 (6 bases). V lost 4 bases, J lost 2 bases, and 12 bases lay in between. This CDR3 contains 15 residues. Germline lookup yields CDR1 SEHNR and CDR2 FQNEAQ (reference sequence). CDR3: CASSSGTLGNQPQHF. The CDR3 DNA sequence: TGTGCCAGCAGCTCCGGGACACTAGGCAATCAGCCCCAGCATTTT.

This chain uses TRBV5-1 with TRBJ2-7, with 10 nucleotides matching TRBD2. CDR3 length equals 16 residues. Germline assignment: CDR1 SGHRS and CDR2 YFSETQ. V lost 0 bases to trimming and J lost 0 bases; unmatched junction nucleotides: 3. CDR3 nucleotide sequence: TGCGCCAGCAGCTTGGAGCCTAGCGGGAGCTCCTACGAGCAGTACTTC. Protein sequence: CASSLEPSGSSYEQYF.

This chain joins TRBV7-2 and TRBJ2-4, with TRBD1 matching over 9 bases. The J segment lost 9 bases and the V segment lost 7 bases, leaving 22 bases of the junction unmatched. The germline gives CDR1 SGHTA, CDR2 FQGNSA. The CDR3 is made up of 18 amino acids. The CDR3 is CASNTQGAGTGRGAIQYF. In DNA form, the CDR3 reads TGTGCCAGCAACACTCAAGGGGCTGGGACAGGGAGGGGTGCCATTCAGTACTTC.

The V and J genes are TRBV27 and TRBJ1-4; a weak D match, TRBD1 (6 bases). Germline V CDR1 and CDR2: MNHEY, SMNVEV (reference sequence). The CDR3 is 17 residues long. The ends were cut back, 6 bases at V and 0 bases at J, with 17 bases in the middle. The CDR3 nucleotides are TGTGCCAGCAGGGGGGGGGCCAGGCTAGCAACTAATGAAAAACTGTTTTTT. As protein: CASRGGARLATNEKLFF.

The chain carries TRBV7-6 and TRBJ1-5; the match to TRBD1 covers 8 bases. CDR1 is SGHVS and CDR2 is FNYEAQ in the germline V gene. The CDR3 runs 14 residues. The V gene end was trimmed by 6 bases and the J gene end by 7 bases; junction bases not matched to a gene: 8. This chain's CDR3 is CASSSGQGGQPQHF. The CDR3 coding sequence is TGTGCCAGCAGTTCTGGACAGGGCGGCCAGCCCCAGCATTTT.

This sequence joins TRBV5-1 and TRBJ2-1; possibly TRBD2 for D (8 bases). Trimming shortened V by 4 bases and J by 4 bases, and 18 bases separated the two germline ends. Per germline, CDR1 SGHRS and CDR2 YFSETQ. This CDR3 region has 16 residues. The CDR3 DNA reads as TGCGCCAGCAGCCGGGAGGGGGCTAGCGGTTACAATGAGCAGTTCTTC. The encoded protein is CASSREGASGYNEQFF.